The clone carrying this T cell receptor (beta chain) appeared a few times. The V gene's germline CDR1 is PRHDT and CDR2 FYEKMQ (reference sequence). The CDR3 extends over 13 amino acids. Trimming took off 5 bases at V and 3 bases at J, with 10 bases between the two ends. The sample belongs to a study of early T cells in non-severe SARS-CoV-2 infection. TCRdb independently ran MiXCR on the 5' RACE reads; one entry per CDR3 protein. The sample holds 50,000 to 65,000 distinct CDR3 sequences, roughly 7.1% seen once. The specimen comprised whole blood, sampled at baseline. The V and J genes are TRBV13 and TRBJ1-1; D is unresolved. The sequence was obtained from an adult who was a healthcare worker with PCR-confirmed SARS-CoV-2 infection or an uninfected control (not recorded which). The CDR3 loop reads CASSPGLYTEAFF. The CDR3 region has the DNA TGTGCCAGCAGCCCGGGCCTTTACACTGAAGCTTTCTTT.